The 26 T cell receptor beta chains reported below all come from one sample, sequenced in a study of blood T cell repertoires in COVID-19. Method: immunoSEQ multiplex PCR; TCRdb's copy keeps in-frame clones and lacks some. The data show some 220,000 clones, with 83% seen just once and over 0.95% held by the top ten. The sample taken for sequencing was peripheral blood. The receptors here all came from a woman aged 25 to 39 with COVID-19, enrolled during active disease.

The V and J genes are TRBV5-4 and TRBJ1-2; TRBD1 matches 8 bases. The trim removed 4 bases at V and 4 bases at J, leaving 18 bases unmatched. CDR1 and CDR2 from the germline V gene are SGHNT and YYREEE (reference sequence). The CDR3 is 18 residues long. CDR3 sequence (DNA): TGTGCCAGCAGCCCCACCTCACCTTCCGACAGGGGAGGCTATGGCTACACCTTC. It yields the protein CASSPTSPSDRGGYGYTF.

This chain joins TRBV28 and TRBJ1-4, with D possibly matching TRBD1 (5 bases). The germline V gene has CDR1 MDHEN and CDR2 SYDVKM. The CDR3 has 17 amino acids. Between the trimmed V and J ends, which lost 0 bases and 0 bases, there was a span of 11 bases. The DNA for the CDR3 is TGTGCCAGCAGTTTATGGGAGGGGATTGCAACTAATGAAAAACTGTTTTTT. The encoded protein is CASSLWEGIATNEKLFF.

This clone was recorded only once. This sequence joins TRBV7-8 and TRBJ2-1, with 13 nucleotides matching TRBD2. V lost 3 bases and J lost 0; bases outside the gene matches: 5. CDR3 length: 18 residues. Germline V lookup: CDR1 SGHVS, CDR2 FQNEAQ. The CDR3 is CASSFGLAGASSYNEQFF. CDR3 sequence (DNA): TGTGCCAGCAGCTTCGGACTAGCGGGGGCCAGCTCCTACAATGAGCAGTTCTTC.

This chain uses TRBV28 with TRBJ1-5; D possibly corresponds to TRBD1 (6 bases). CDR1 and CDR2 from the germline V gene are MDHEN and SYDVKM. This CDR3 is built from 14 residues. Trimming stripped 2 bases from V and 9 bases from J, with 14 bases between. CDR3 loop: CASSLAGAERPQHF. The CDR3 nucleotides read TGTGCCAGCAGTTTAGCAGGGGCGGAAAGGCCCCAGCATTTT.

This clone appeared once. The chain has TRBV2 and TRBJ2-3; TRBD1 matches 8 bases. Germline values: CDR1 SNHLY, CDR2 FYNNEI. There are 15 residues in the CDR3. The trim removed 5 bases at V and 0 bases at J, leaving 4 bases unmatched. As DNA, the CDR3 is TGTGCCAGCAGTCAGCAGGGGGCTAGCACAGATACGCAGTATTTT. Translated: CASSQQGASTDTQYF.

This clone was observed a few times. The genes are TRBV7-8 and TRBJ2-7, with 7 positions matching TRBD1. This CDR3 region has 18 residues. The V gene end was trimmed by 5 bases and the J gene end by 3 bases; junction bases not matched to a gene: 19. The germline V gene has CDR1 SGHVS and CDR2 FQNEAQ. The CDR3 loop is CASSRAGTVTRLFYEQYF. For the CDR3, the DNA is TGTGCCAGCAGCCGAGCCGGGACAGTGACGAGACTTTTCTACGAGCAGTACTTC.

This clone occurred a few times. The J gene is TRBJ1-2, the V gene TRBV7-9; 9 positions agree with TRBD1. Germline values: CDR1 SEHNR, CDR2 FQNEAQ (reference sequence). Trimming took 4 bases from V and 8 from J; bases not matched to a gene: 11. This CDR3 is 15 amino acids long. The CDR3 DNA sequence: TGTGCCAGCAGCTACTCAACCCGGGACAGGGACGGCTACACCTTC. It translates to CASSYSTRDRDGYTF.

The chain links TRBV6-6 to TRBJ2-1; 11 bases line up with TRBD2. The CDR3 extends over 15 amino acids. Germline assignment: CDR1 MNHNY and CDR2 SVGAGI (reference sequence). The J segment lost 8 bases and the V segment lost 5 bases, leaving 8 bases of the junction unmatched. In DNA form, the CDR3 reads TGTGCCAGCAGTACAGGGCTAGCGGGAGGAGATGAGCAGTTCTTC. It codes for CASSTGLAGGDEQFF.

This clone was observed many times. The chain's CDR3 is CSVGREGLMNTEAFF. The CDR3 region has the DNA TGCAGCGTTGGCAGGGAGGGACTCATGAACACTGAAGCTTTCTTT. The chain combines TRBV29-1 with TRBJ1-1; tentative D call: TRBD1 (5 bases). CDR1 is SQVTM and CDR2 is ANQGSEA in the germline V gene. This CDR3 contains 15 residues. Trimming left V 4 bases short and J 0 bases short, with 15 bases between.

The chain is built from TRBV28 and TRBJ2-5, with 11 bases lining up with TRBD2. The CDR3 is 16 amino acids. The ends lost 3 bases at V and 0 bases at J; junction bases unmatched: 3. Germline assignment: CDR1 MDHEN and CDR2 SYDVKM. CDR3 in amino acids: CASSFQTSGDQETQYF. In nucleotides, the CDR3 is TGTGCCAGCAGTTTTCAGACTAGCGGGGACCAAGAGACCCAGTACTTC.

The chain uses TRBV27 and TRBJ2-7; no reliable D call. With 8 bases removed from V and 0 bases from J, the gap between germline ends came to 5 bases. The CDR3 spans 11 residues. Germline V lookup: CDR1 MNHEY, CDR2 SMNVEV (reference sequence). In nucleotides, the CDR3 is TGTGCCAGCGGCAGCTCCTACGAGCAGTACTTC. Its translation: CASGSSYEQYF.

The chain joins TRBV18 to TRBJ1-2; perhaps TRBD1 as D (5 bases). Germline assignment: CDR1 KGHSH and CDR2 LQKENI. Trimming took 3 bases from V and 5 from J, leaving 16 bases between them. This CDR3 has 15 amino acids. CDR3 amino acids: CASSPRPTGYYGYTF. The CDR3 region has the DNA TGTGCCAGCTCACCTCGGCCCACAGGTTATTATGGCTACACCTTC.

The rearrangement joins TRBV6-6 to TRBJ2-2, with TRBD2 identical over 9 bases. This CDR3 has 16 residues. Unmatched junction bases numbered 5, after V lost 0 bases and J lost 6 bases. Germline-derived CDR1 and CDR2 are MNHNY and SVGAGI (reference sequence). CDR3 in amino acids: CASSYSRGGAPGELFF. CDR3 bases: TGTGCCAGCAGTTACTCCCGCGGGGGGGCTCCCGGGGAGCTGTTTTTT.

The genes are TRBV7-9 and TRBJ1-1; D is perhaps TRBD1 (5 bases). CDR1 is SEHNR, CDR2 FQNEAQ, per germline (reference sequence). This CDR3 has 14 amino acids. V was shortened by 5 bases and J by 4 bases, with 14 bases between the two germline ends. This chain's CDR3 is CASSPKGLSTEAFF. The CDR3 nucleotides read TGTGCCAGCAGCCCCAAGGGGTTGAGCACTGAAGCTTTCTTT.

This chain uses TRBV4-1 with TRBJ2-3, with D maybe TRBD2 (6 bases). The V gene lost 1 base and the J gene lost 2 bases, with 16 bases spanning the gap. Looked up from germline, CDR1 is MGHRA and CDR2 is YSYEKL. There are 17 residues in the CDR3. CDR3 amino acids: CASSQGTSPRSTDTQYF. For the CDR3, the DNA is TGCGCCAGCAGCCAAGGTACTAGCCCCCGGTCCACAGATACGCAGTATTTT.

The chain joins TRBV29-1 to TRBJ2-1; 11 nucleotides align to TRBD2. CDR1 is SQVTM and CDR2 is ANQGSEA in the germline V gene. The CDR3 runs 16 residues. With V trimmed by 8 bases and J by 4 bases, 13 bases remained unmatched. CDR3 loop: CSSQGASGGSYNEQFF. The CDR3 DNA reads as TGCAGCTCACAAGGGGCTAGCGGGGGGAGTTACAATGAGCAGTTCTTC.

J is TRBJ2-2 and V is TRBV27; 11 bases are shared with TRBD2. J was trimmed by 6 bases and V by 2 bases; bases with no gene match: 5. This CDR3 has 16 residues. CDR1 is MNHEY, CDR2 SMNVEV, per germline (reference sequence). The CDR3 DNA is TGTGCCAGCAGTTTAAAAGCTAGCGGGAGGTCCGGGGAGCTGTTTTTT. It encodes CASSLKASGRSGELFF.

This rearrangement joins TRBV19 to TRBJ2-5, with 8 bases matching TRBD1. The V gene end was trimmed by 3 bases and the J gene end by 3 bases; junction bases not matched to a gene: 3. Germline CDR1 reads LNHDA; CDR2 reads SQIVND (reference sequence). The CDR3 runs to 14 residues. The CDR3 DNA sequence: TGTGCCAGTAGTATCAGGGGGCGAGAAGAGACCCAGTACTTC. This codes for CASSIRGREETQYF.

V is TRBV3-1 (or the pseudogene TRBV3-2) and J is TRBJ2-7; 9 bases match TRBD2. The CDR3 is 15 amino acids. V lost 1 base to trimming and J lost 5 bases; unmatched junction nucleotides: 6. CDR1 is LGHDT, CDR2 YNNKEL, per germline (reference sequence). CDR3 bases: TGTGCCAGCAGCCAAGTAATGGCTAGCGGGAACGAGCAGTACTTC. Protein sequence: CASSQVMASGNEQYF.

V and J are TRBV15 and TRBJ2-5; D is uncertain. The CDR3 contains 14 residues. Trimming took off 3 bases at V and 3 bases at J, with 11 bases between the two ends. CDR1 LNHNV and CDR2 YYDKDF come from the germline V gene (reference sequence). CDR3 sequence: CATSRTILEETQYF. The DNA for the CDR3 is TGTGCCACCAGCAGGACAATTCTCGAAGAGACCCAGTACTTC.

This clone was counted between two and nine times. The rearrangement uses TRBV14 and TRBJ2-2; D is uncertain. The germline V gene has CDR1 SGHDN and CDR2 FVKESK. Trimming shortened V by 3 bases and J by 5 bases, and 4 bases separated the two germline ends. The CDR3 consists of 12 residues. The CDR3 DNA sequence: TGTGCCAGCAGCCATTCGACCGGGGAGCTGTTTTTT. As protein: CASSHSTGELFF. Variable domain in full (rest from reference TRBV14 and TRBJ2-2): EAGVTQFPSHSVIEKGQTVTLRCDPISGHDNLYWYRRVMGKEIKFLLHFVKESKQDESGMPNNRFLAERTGGTYSTLKVQPAELEDSGVYFCASSHSTGELFFGEGSRLTVL.

The chain joins TRBV19 to TRBJ2-3; D perhaps matches TRBD2 (5 bases). Per the germline V gene, CDR1 is LNHDA and CDR2 is SQIVND (reference sequence). The V end was cut by 7 bases, the J end by 0 bases, with 14 bases between. The CDR3 length is 15 residues. The CDR3 bases are TGTGCCAGTAAGAACTGGCTAGCTAGCACAGATACGCAGTATTTT. Its translation: CASKNWLASTDTQYF. The full variable domain, in which reference TRBV19 and TRBJ2-3 provide the parts outside the CDR3, is DGGITQSPKYLFRKEGQNVTLSCEQNLNHDAMYWYRQDPGQGLRLIYYSQIVNDFQKGDIAEGYSVSREKKESFPLTVTSAQKNPTAFYLCASKNWLASTDTQYFGPGTRLTVL.

The chain employs TRBV29-1 and TRBJ2-5; 9 positions agree with TRBD2. V lost 3 bases to trimming and J lost 4 bases; unmatched junction nucleotides: 6. CDR1 is SQVTM, CDR2 ANQGSEA, per germline. CDR3 length: 14 residues. CDR3 nucleotide sequence: TGCAGCGTTGACTCTAGCGGGGTTGGAGAGACCCAGTACTTC. This translates into CSVDSSGVGETQYF.

CDR3 residues: CASSPGTGGIYNEQFF. DNA of the CDR3: TGTGCCAGCAGTCCTGGGACAGGGGGCATTTACAATGAGCAGTTCTTC. J is TRBJ2-1 and V is TRBV9; TRBD1 aligns across 12 bases. With 5 bases clipped from V and 4 bases from J, the junction kept 7 bases outside the gene matches. Germline values: CDR1 SGDLS, CDR2 YYNGEE. The CDR3 extends over 16 amino acids.

The gene calls are TRBV5-6 and TRBJ2-7, with D uncertain. The V end was cut by 2 bases, the J end by 1 base, with 7 bases between. The length of the CDR3 is 13 residues. The V gene's germline CDR1 is SGHDT and CDR2 YYEEEE. CDR3 region: CASSFRNSYEQYF. DNA of the CDR3: TGTGCCAGCAGCTTCAGGAATTCCTACGAGCAGTACTTC. Drawing the rest from reference TRBV5-6 and TRBJ2-7, the complete variable domain is DAGVTQSPTHLIKTRGQQVTLRCSPKSGHDTVSWYQQALGQGPQFIFQYYEEEERQRGNFPDRFSGHQFPNYSSELNVNALLLGDSALYLCASSFRNSYEQYFGPGTRLTVT.

The rearrangement links TRBV7-9 to TRBJ2-7; D might be TRBD1 (6 bases). Germline CDR1 SEHNR, CDR2 FQNEAQ (reference sequence). This CDR3 comprises 15 residues. Trimming stripped 5 bases from V and 4 bases from J, with 18 bases between. As DNA, the CDR3 is TGTGCCAGCAGCACCCCAAGGGGGTTATCGTACGAGCAGTACTTC. Encoded protein: CASSTPRGLSYEQYF. The whole variable domain, remainder taken from reference TRBV7-9 and TRBJ2-7, is DTGVSQNPRHKITKRGQNVTFRCDPISEHNRLYWYRQTLGQGPEFLTYFQNEAQLEKSRLLSDRFSAERPKGSFSTLEIQRTEQGDSAMYLCASSTPRGLSYEQYFGPGTRLTVT.